This TCR beta chain was sequenced in a study of T cells in Graves' hyperthyroidism and ophthalmopathy. Whole-study findings and limits: The model predicted ophthalmopathy a median approximately 6 months before onset.

An absence of ophthalmopathy progression within 18 months meant stable Graves' hyperthyroidism. Hyperthyroidism had been newly diagnosed in patients aged 18 to 65, and its duration was under 2 months. PBMCs stemmed from 10 ml fresh peripheral blood. Template material for amplifying TCR beta CDR3 regions consisted of RNA transcripts. The HTBI primer set served for first-round RT-PCR of the TCR CDR3. A single record per CDR3 protein comes from TCRdb applying MiXCR to the multiplex PCR reads. This table has hundreds of thousands of distinct CDR3 sequences, around 15% appearing once. This CDR3 is 15 amino acids long. The V and J ends lost 6 bases and 8 bases, in that order; junction bases with no gene match: 7. In germline, CDR1 is MNHEY, CDR2 SVGEGT. The sample holds a few counts of this clonotype. What it binds is unknown.

V and J are TRBV6-2 or TRBV6-3 and TRBJ2-1, with 13 bases lining up with TRBD2. The sequence was collected from a young woman with Graves' hyperthyroidism. Sequenced sample: blood. The CDR3: CASSRGLAGPDEQFF. The CDR3 nucleotides read TGTGCCAGCAGCAGGGGACTAGCGGGACCGGATGAGCAGTTCTTC.